This entry lists 4 T cell receptor beta chains sequenced from one sample in a study of Ad26.COV2.S vaccination and SARS-CoV-2 variants. Assay: immunoSEQ multiplex PCR; the TCRdb copy retains only in-frame clones and omits some. The sample holds some 520,000 clones, around 88% seen once. Treatment denoted: around 19 received Ad26.COV2.S at low or high dose, single or two shots; about five received placebo; per-sample allocation not given. Each sample was drawn 63 days after the first injection (of vaccine or placebo). The sample consisted of peripheral blood, taken in a trial of Ad26.COV2.S vaccine versus placebo. The source of these receptors is a person between 18 and 65 years old who received the Ad26.COV2.S COVID-19 vaccine or a placebo.

This clone was recorded only once. The rearrangement links TRBV19 to TRBJ2-2; 7 bases align to TRBD1. This CDR3 contains 14 residues. Germline CDR1 is LNHDA and CDR2 is SQIVND (reference sequence). With V trimmed by 7 bases and J by 4 bases, 6 bases remained unmatched. CDR3 bases: TGTGCCAGTACTAGGACAGGCTCCACCGGGGAGCTGTTTTTT. As protein: CASTRTGSTGELFF.

The V and J genes are TRBV30 and TRBJ1-5; tentative D call: TRBD1 (5 bases). CDR3 size: 17 residues. Trimming stripped 0 bases from V and 6 bases from J, with 21 bases between. Germline assignment: CDR1 GTSNPN and CDR2 SVGIG (reference sequence). DNA of the CDR3: TGTGCCTGGAGTGTGGCCAGGGATAGCGCCTTCGGTCAGCCCCAGCATTTT. Translation gives CAWSVARDSAFGQPQHF.

The chain links TRBV13 to TRBJ2-7; the D gene is possibly TRBD1 (6 bases). Between the trimmed V and J ends, which lost 4 bases and 2 bases, there was a span of 12 bases. CDR1 is PRHDT and CDR2 is FYEKMQ in the germline V gene (reference sequence). The CDR3 consists of 14 residues. CDR3 protein: CASSSRTATYEQYF. In DNA, the CDR3 is TGTGCCAGCAGCTCCCGGACAGCGACCTACGAGCAGTACTTC.

The chain couples TRBV7-2 to TRBJ2-1; 8 positions agree with TRBD2. The ends lost 3 bases at V and 7 bases at J; junction bases unmatched: 11. The CDR3 is 16 residues long. In germline, CDR1 is SGHTA, CDR2 FQGNSA. The CDR3 loop is CASSFGRGLGLNEQFF. The CDR3 DNA reads TGTGCCAGCAGCTTCGGGAGGGGGTTAGGTTTGAATGAGCAGTTCTTC.